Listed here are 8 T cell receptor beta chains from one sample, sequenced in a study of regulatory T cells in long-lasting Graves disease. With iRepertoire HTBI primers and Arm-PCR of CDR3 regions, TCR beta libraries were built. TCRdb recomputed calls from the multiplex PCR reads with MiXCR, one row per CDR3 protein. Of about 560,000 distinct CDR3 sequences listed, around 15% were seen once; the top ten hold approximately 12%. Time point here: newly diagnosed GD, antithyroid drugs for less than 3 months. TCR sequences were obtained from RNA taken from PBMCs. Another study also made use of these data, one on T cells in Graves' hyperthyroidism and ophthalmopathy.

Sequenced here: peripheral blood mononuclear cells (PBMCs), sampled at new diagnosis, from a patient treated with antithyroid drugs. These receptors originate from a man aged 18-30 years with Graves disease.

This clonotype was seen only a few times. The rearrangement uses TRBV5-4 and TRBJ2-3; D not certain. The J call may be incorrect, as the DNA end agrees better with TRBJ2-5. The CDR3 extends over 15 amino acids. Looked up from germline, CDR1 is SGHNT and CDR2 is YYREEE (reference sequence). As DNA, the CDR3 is TGTGCCAGCAGCCCCTGGGTTGGCGACGGGGAGACCCAGTACTTC. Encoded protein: CASSPWVGDGETQYF.

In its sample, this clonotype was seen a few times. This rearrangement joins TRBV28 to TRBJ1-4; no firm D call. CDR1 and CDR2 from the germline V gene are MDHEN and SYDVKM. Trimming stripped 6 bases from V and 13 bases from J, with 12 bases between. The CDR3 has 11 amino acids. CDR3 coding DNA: TGTGCCAGCAGAAAGGGATCCAGACTGTTTTTT. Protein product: CASRKGSRLFF.

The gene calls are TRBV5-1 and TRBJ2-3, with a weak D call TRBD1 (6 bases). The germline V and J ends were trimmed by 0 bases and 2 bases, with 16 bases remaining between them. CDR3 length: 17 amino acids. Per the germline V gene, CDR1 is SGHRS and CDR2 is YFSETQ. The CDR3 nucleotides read TGCGCCAGCAGCTTGGCCAGGGGCATGGGAGCCACAGATACGCAGTATTTT. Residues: CASSLARGMGATDTQYF. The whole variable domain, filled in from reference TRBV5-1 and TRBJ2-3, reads KAGVTQTPRYLIKTRGQQVTLSCSPISGHRSVSWYQQTPGQGLQFLFEYFSETQRNKGNFPGRFSGRQFSNSRSEMNVSTLELGDSALYLCASSLARGMGATDTQYFGPGTRLTVL.

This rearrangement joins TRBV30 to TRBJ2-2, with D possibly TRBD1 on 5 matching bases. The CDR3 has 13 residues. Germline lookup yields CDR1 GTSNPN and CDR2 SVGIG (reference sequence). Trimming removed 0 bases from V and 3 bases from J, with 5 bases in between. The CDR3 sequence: CAWSVGDTGELFF. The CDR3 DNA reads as TGTGCCTGGAGTGTAGGGGACACCGGGGAGCTGTTTTTT.

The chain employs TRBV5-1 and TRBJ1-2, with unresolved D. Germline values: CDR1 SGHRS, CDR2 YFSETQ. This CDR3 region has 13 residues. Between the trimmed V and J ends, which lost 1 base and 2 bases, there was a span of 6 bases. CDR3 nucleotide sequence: TGCGCCAGCAGCTTGTACAGCAACTATGGCTACACCTTC. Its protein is CASSLYSNYGYTF.

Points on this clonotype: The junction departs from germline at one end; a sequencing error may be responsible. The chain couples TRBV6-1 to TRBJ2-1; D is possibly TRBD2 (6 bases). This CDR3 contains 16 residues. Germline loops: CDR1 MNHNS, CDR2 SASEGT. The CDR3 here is CTSSQSVGGNYNEQFF. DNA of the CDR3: TGTACCAGCAGCCAGTCAGTGGGGGGAAATTACAATGAGCAGTTCTTC.

The CDR3 is CASRQLNEQFF. The DNA of the CDR3 is TGTGCCAGCAGACAACTCAATGAGCAGTTCTTC. The V gene is TRBV7-9, the J gene TRBJ2-1; D is undetermined. The CDR3 totals 11 residues. V was cut by 6 bases and J by 6 bases, with 6 bases left in between. From germline, CDR1 is SEHNR and CDR2 FQNEAQ (reference sequence).

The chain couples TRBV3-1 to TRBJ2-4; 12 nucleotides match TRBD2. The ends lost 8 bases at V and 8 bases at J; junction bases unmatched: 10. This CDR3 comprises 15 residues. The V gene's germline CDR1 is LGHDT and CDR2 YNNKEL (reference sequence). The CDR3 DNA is TGTGCCAGCGGCCGCCGACTAGCGGGAGTGGACATTCAGTACTTC. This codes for CASGRRLAGVDIQYF.